This entry lists 10 T cell receptor beta chains sequenced from one sample in a study of blood T cell repertoires in COVID-19. Only in-frame clones appear in the TCRdb table, and some are missing; sequencing was by immunoSEQ multiplex PCR. Of about 390,000 clones in the sample, 87% were seen once. Material for sequencing was peripheral blood. The receptors come from a woman aged 60-70 years with COVID-19, enrolled during active disease.

The gene calls are TRBV11-3 and TRBJ2-7; D uncertain. The CDR3 contains 11 residues. V dropped 5 bases and J dropped 4 bases, with 6 bases sitting between them. CDR1 and CDR2 from the germline V gene are SGHNT and YENEEA. The CDR3 loop is CASSIFYEQYF. CDR3 sequence (DNA): TGTGCCAGCAGCATATTTTACGAGCAGTACTTC.

The genes are TRBV10-3 and TRBJ1-4, with TRBD1 matching 8 bases. After removal of 2 bases from V and 8 bases from J, the junction contained 10 bases not matched to a gene. Per the germline V gene, CDR1 is ENHRY and CDR2 is SYGVKD. This CDR3 comprises 16 residues. The CDR3 DNA reads TGTGCCATCAGTGAGGCCTCTGGACAGGGCGGGGAAAAACTGTTTTTT. Translated: CAISEASGQGGEKLFF.

This sequence joins TRBV10-1 and TRBJ2-1, with 10 bases aligning to TRBD2. J lost 7 bases, V lost 6 bases, and 3 bases had no gene match. Germline CDR1 is WNHNN and CDR2 is SYGVQD (reference sequence). This CDR3 contains 13 residues. The CDR3, as DNA: TGCGCCAGCAGGAGCGGGGGGGGAAATGAGCAGTTCTTC. Its protein is CASRSGGGNEQFF.

The chain uses TRBV9 and TRBJ2-3; 13 bases line up with TRBD2. Germline V gene sequence: CDR1 SGDLS, CDR2 YYNGEE. CDR3 length: 16 amino acids. V shed 0 bases, J shed 6 bases, and the junction held 4 bases outside the gene matches. Here the CDR3 DNA reads TGTGCCAGCAGCGTAGTACTAGCGGGGGGGATGGATACGCAGTATTTT. It translates to CASSVVLAGGMDTQYF. Using reference TRBV9 and TRBJ2-3 for the parts outside the CDR3, the full variable domain is DSGVTQTPKHLITATGQRVTLRCSPRSGDLSVYWYQQSLDQGLQFLIQYYNGEERAKGNILERFSAQQFPDLHSELNLSSLELGDSALYFCASSVVLAGGMDTQYFGPGTRLTVL.

The chain is built from TRBV9 and TRBJ2-2; maybe TRBD2 (7 bases). CDR1 SGDLS and CDR2 YYNGEE come from the germline V gene. V gave up 0 bases and J gave up 2 bases, with 14 bases separating them. This CDR3 comprises 17 residues. CDR3 protein: CASSVEGGGINTGELFF. In nucleotides, the CDR3 is TGTGCCAGCAGCGTAGAAGGCGGGGGCATAAACACCGGGGAGCTGTTTTTT.

The chain joins TRBV21-1 to TRBJ1-2. TRBV21-1 is described as a pseudogene. This CDR3 is 16 amino acids long. The CDR3 loop reads CASSKDPESTNYGYTF. The CDR3 region has the DNA TGTGCCAGCAGCAAAGATCCGGAGAGTACAAACTATGGCTACACCTTC.

The chain is built from TRBV10-1 and TRBJ2-1; D ambiguous. This CDR3 has 12 amino acids. V lost 3 bases and J lost 10, with 10 bases in between. Germline V gene lookup returns CDR1 WNHNN and CDR2 SYGVQD (reference sequence). The DNA of the CDR3 is TGCGCCAGCAGTGACCTTCGCAGAGAGCAGTTCTTC. This sequence encodes CASSDLRREQFF.

V usage is TRBV12-5 and J usage is TRBJ1-1, with D unclear. This CDR3 spans 14 amino acids. The V end was cut by 3 bases, the J end by 6 bases, with 14 bases between. Germline V gene data show CDR1 as LGHNT and CDR2 as FRNRAP. CDR3 protein: CASGFPPAAPEAFF. Written as DNA, the CDR3 is TGTGCTAGTGGTTTCCCTCCTGCGGCCCCTGAAGCTTTCTTT.

The gene calls are TRBV29-1 and TRBJ1-2; D is perhaps TRBD1 (6 bases). The CDR3 extends over 14 amino acids. Germline V CDR1 and CDR2: SQVTM, ANQGSEA. Trimming cost V 4 bases and J 4 bases, with 16 bases left between them. The CDR3 DNA reads as TGCAGCGTTGGGAAGACGACAGGTCCCTATGGCTACACCTTC. This sequence encodes CSVGKTTGPYGYTF.

The V gene is TRBV6-1, the J gene TRBJ1-1; tentatively, D is TRBD1 (5 bases). The CDR3 spans 16 residues. Trimming shortened V by 4 bases and J by 0 bases, and 15 bases separated the two germline ends. Per germline, CDR1 MNHNS and CDR2 SASEGT. The CDR3 coding sequence is TGTGCCAGCAGTGGGCGGGACGGCACTATGAACACTGAAGCTTTCTTT. Its protein product is CASSGRDGTMNTEAFF.